The 16 T cell receptor beta chains listed next were all sequenced from one sample in a study of a mutant IDH1 vaccine in newly diagnosed glioma. Profiling relied on immunoSEQ multiplex PCR, and the TCRdb table lists in-frame clones only, not all of them. Here the sample spans around 44,000 clones, around four fifths being singletons. Time point of the sample: week 35, safety follow-up. Every vaccination contained 300 ug of the mutant IDH1 20-mer peptide and was paired with topical imiquimod. Antigens for these TCRs are unknown. Sequences were derived from PBMCs, sampled from a glioma patient whose treatment included an IDH1 peptide vaccine. The receptor source for this set is a man between 35 and 55 years old with glioma.

The chain uses TRBV7-9 and TRBJ2-5; D is unresolved. V was clipped by 7 bases and J by 2 bases, with 8 bases between them. Germline CDR1 reads SEHNR; CDR2 reads FQNEAQ (reference sequence). The CDR3 is 12 amino acids. The CDR3 DNA follows: TGTGCCAGCACAAGACCACAAGAGACCCAGTACTTC. It yields the protein CASTRPQETQYF.

The chain carries TRBV6-5 and TRBJ1-2; D may be TRBD1 (5 bases). This CDR3 region has 14 residues. Germline assignment: CDR1 MNHEY and CDR2 SVGAGI. V gave up 2 bases and J gave up 3 bases, with 10 bases separating them. CDR3 sequence: CASSYIGADYGYTF. In DNA form, the CDR3 reads TGTGCCAGCAGTTACATAGGGGCCGACTATGGCTACACCTTC.

The chain recombines TRBV5-1 with TRBJ2-3; D is perhaps TRBD1 (5 bases). CDR1 is SGHRS and CDR2 is YFSETQ in the germline V gene. Trimming stripped 0 bases from V and 3 bases from J, with 8 bases between. The CDR3 loop spans 14 amino acids. The CDR3 bases are TGCGCCAGCAGCTTGGCCAGGGTTACAGATACGCAGTATTTT. Its protein product is CASSLARVTDTQYF.

A few counts support this clone. The rearrangement links TRBV9 to TRBJ2-5; no reliable D call. The CDR3 totals 14 residues. Trimming left V 0 bases short and J 2 bases short, with 8 bases between. Germline V gene data show CDR1 as SGDLS and CDR2 as YYNGEE. The DNA of the CDR3 is TGTGCCAGCAGCGTAGCATCGGTTCAAGAGACCCAGTACTTC. Protein product: CASSVASVQETQYF.

The chain links TRBV29-1 to TRBJ1-4; D is unresolved. The V and J ends lost 1 base and 8 bases respectively, with 11 bases between them. Germline CDR1 and CDR2: SQVTM and ANQGSEA. The CDR3 sequence is 13 residues long. The CDR3 here is CSVEAPPGEKLFF. CDR3 bases: TGCAGCGTTGAAGCTCCGCCCGGGGAAAAACTGTTTTTT.

The DNA for the CDR3 is TGCGCCAGCAGCACACAGGGGCTGGAAGGCTACACCTTC. This gives the protein CASSTQGLEGYTF. The J gene is TRBJ1-2, the V gene TRBV5-1, with TRBD1 matching over 7 bases. The V and J ends lost 4 bases and 8 bases, in that order; junction bases with no gene match: 8. Germline CDR1 is SGHRS and CDR2 is YFSETQ. This CDR3 has 13 amino acids.

This chain connects TRBV18 to TRBJ2-7; 7 nucleotides match TRBD1. V was clipped by 3 bases and J by 7 bases; unmatched bases: 12. The V gene's germline CDR1 is KGHSH and CDR2 LQKENI. There are 15 residues in the CDR3. The CDR3 DNA reads TGTGCCAGCTCACCGATTCTGGACAGGTTGGGGGAGCAGTACTTC. Protein: CASSPILDRLGEQYF.

The chain joins TRBV27 to TRBJ2-7, with 8 bases that match TRBD1. The germline V gene has CDR1 MNHEY and CDR2 SMNVEV (reference sequence). The CDR3 runs 15 residues. V was clipped by 4 bases and J by 3 bases; unmatched bases: 8. DNA for the CDR3: TGTGCCAGCAGTTGGGCGGGACAGGTTAACTACGAGCAGTACTTC. Protein sequence: CASSWAGQVNYEQYF.

This clone was found once. The V gene is TRBV7-9, the J gene TRBJ2-5, with D perhaps TRBD1 (6 bases). The V gene lost 4 bases and the J gene lost 5 bases, with 14 bases spanning the gap. Germline V gene lookup returns CDR1 SEHNR and CDR2 FQNEAQ (reference sequence). The CDR3 totals 14 residues. The CDR3 protein is CASSSAGGWETQYF. DNA for the CDR3: TGTGCCAGCAGCTCTGCTGGGGGCTGGGAGACCCAGTACTTC.

This clone was detected once. This rearrangement joins TRBV1 to TRBJ2-7; the D call TRBD2 from the table was never checked on the DNA. TRBV1 is shown as a pseudogene. The CDR3 is made up of 19 amino acids. The CDR3, as DNA: TGCACCAGCAGCCAACCCCGTTCCAGGACTAGCGGGAGATCCTACGAGCAGTACTTC. It specifies CTSSQPRSRTSGRSYEQYF.

The table lists this clone with a few counts. The CDR3 sequence is CASSYSRIDQPQHF. The CDR3 coding sequence is TGTGCCAGCAGTTACTCGAGAATTGATCAGCCCCAGCATTTT. This chain uses TRBV6-5 with TRBJ1-5; no clear D. Trimming removed 0 bases at V and 5 bases at J, with 8 bases between. Germline V lookup: CDR1 MNHEY, CDR2 SVGAGI. The CDR3 loop spans 14 amino acids.

The chain couples TRBV6-6 to TRBJ1-5; D not resolved. This CDR3 is 12 amino acids long. Germline V gives CDR1 MNHNY, CDR2 SVGAGI (reference sequence). Trimming cost V 5 bases and J 3 bases, with 5 bases left between them. For the CDR3, the DNA is TGTGCCAGCAGTCGAAACAATCAGCCCCAGCATTTT. Its protein is CASSRNNQPQHF.

CDR3 in DNA: TGTGCCAGCAGCAGAGGGACAGACCGTACACCCCTCCACTTT. This gives the protein CASSRGTDRTPLHF. The J gene is TRBJ1-6, the V gene TRBV13; 7 bases fit TRBD1. CDR3 size: 14 residues. The V gene's germline CDR1 is PRHDT and CDR2 FYEKMQ (reference sequence). J lost 11 bases, V lost 5 bases, and 9 bases had no gene match.

This clone was recorded only once. The CDR3 DNA follows: TGTGCCAGCAGCTTAGCGCCGCGGGGGGATCGAACAGATACGCAGTATTTT. Protein: CASSLAPRGDRTDTQYF. V gene TRBV7-6 combines with J gene TRBJ2-3; 8 bases agree with TRBD2. V gave up 0 bases and J gave up 3 bases; unmatched junction bases: 8. CDR3 length: 17 amino acids. Germline lookup yields CDR1 SGHVS and CDR2 FNYEAQ.

The chain has TRBV7-2 and TRBJ2-7, with D unclear. CDR3 length: 14 amino acids. V lost 4 bases and J lost 5, with 15 bases in between. Germline CDR1 SGHTA, CDR2 FQGNSA. The CDR3 reads CASSSPGPEDEQYF. As DNA, the CDR3 is TGTGCCAGCAGCTCCCCCGGCCCCGAGGACGAGCAGTACTTC.

This chain links TRBV7-8 with TRBJ2-2; 9 nucleotides match TRBD1. The CDR3 contains 18 residues. The germline gives CDR1 SGHVS, CDR2 FQNEAQ. The junction had 13 bases not matched to a gene; V was cut back by 5 bases and J by 3 bases. The CDR3 region is CASSLRATGTGYTGELFF. The CDR3 bases are TGTGCCAGCAGCCTAAGGGCAACCGGGACAGGGTACACCGGGGAGCTGTTTTTT.